This TCR beta chain was captured in a study of monozygotic twins with inflammatory bowel disease. Worth noting for this clonotype: Its antigen remains unknown.

The CDR3 extends over 16 amino acids. The V gene's germline CDR1 is SGDLS and CDR2 YYNGEE. Study-wide points: Healthy co-twins showed greater TCRbeta diversity (inverse Simpson) than IBD patients. Individual T cell subtypes were not distinguishable.

Added by template switching were UMIs that each held a 6-nucleotide sample barcode. PCR of TCRalpha and TCRbeta cDNA was nested, with two rounds of around 15 and 9 cycles. TCRdb reprocessed the 5' RACE reads, keeping one entry per CDR3 protein, no DNA. The sample has about 300,000 distinct CDR3 sequences. The TCR sequence derives from a human donor with ulcerative colitis or Crohn's disease, or a healthy co-twin of an affected twin (not recorded which). This rearrangement joins TRBV9 to TRBJ2-1. Sample: blood. Here the CDR3 reads CASSVSPGSLYNEQFF.